This TCR beta chain is from a study of CD8+ T cells in alopecia areata. Documented treatment: oral pan-JAK inhibitor, 5-10 mg twice daily. Extracted RNA was reverse transcribed into cDNA, the sequencing template. Here immunoSEQ multiplex PCR was the method, and the copy in TCRdb shows in-frame clones only, minus some. The sample lists 200,000 or so clones; 58% were seen once. The sample was CD4+ T cells sorted from blood, taken at week 24, from a patient treated with tofacitinib. The source is a human donor with alopecia areata.

CDR3 bases: TGTGCCAGCAGTGAAGGGCAGGGGGTACAGCCCCAGCATTTT. It encodes CASSEGQGVQPQHF. The chain recombines TRBV2 with TRBJ1-5, with 7 bases that match TRBD1. The ends lost 1 base at V and 7 bases at J; junction bases unmatched: 4. Per germline, CDR1 SNHLY and CDR2 FYNNEI. This CDR3 is 14 amino acids long.